This TCR beta chain came from a study of blood T cell repertoires in COVID-19. On the study more broadly: The samples span acute and convalescent COVID-19 from the United States, Italy and Spain. T cells, B-cell-depleted T cells, or PBMCs supplied cDNA or gDNA.

Authors' methods: Reference gene primer amplification yielded estimated nucleated cell counts. The table came from immunoSEQ multiplex PCR; TCRdb's copy has only in-frame clones and leaves some out. V and J calls plus clone size are reproduced from that table; the DNA served to infer D and trimming. The sample consists of approximately 190,000 clones, roughly four fifths of them appearing once. The CDR3 length is 12 residues. Trimming cost V 6 bases and J 8 bases; bases outside gene matches: 6. CDR1 is LGHNA and CDR2 is YNFKEQ in the germline V gene. This clone came up a few times. The rearrangement uses TRBV4-2 and TRBJ1-2; 7 nucleotides align to TRBD1. The specimen sequenced was peripheral blood. The clonotype comes from a woman between 40 and 50 years old with acute or convalescent COVID-19. CDR3 bases: TGTGCCAGCAGTAACTCAGGGGGGGGCTACACCTTC. Its translation is CASSNSGGGYTF.